This is a list of T cell receptor beta chains from one sample in a study of kidney transplant recipient with SARS-CoV-2 infection. Via MiXCR, TCRdb re-called the reads, giving one row per CDR3 protein. This table holds some 220,000 distinct CDR3 sequences, 25% to 30% found once. The sample here was a blood sample, taken at baseline and between days 110 and 120 from a kidney transplant recipient. These receptors were collected from a male patient between 25 and 39 years old who had COVID-19 and was a kidney transplant recipient. The graft donor may have contributed some T cells. CDR3s include the opening cysteine and the closing phenylalanine or tryptophan. A D gene is named only where the DNA matches it firmly. Rows may omit the clone size; those that give it use once, few, many or a size class.

J gene | clone size | D gene | V gene | CDR3 protein | CDR3 DNA
TRBJ2-7 | many | TRBD2 | TRBV3-1 | CASSQHGGLSFYEQYF | TGTGCCAGCAGCCAGCATGGGGGACTATCCTTCTACGAGCAGTACTTC
TRBJ2-3 | many | - | TRBV12-5 | CASGGTGVTDTQYF | TGTGCTAGTGGTGGGACTGGGGTTACAGATACGCAGTATTTT
TRBJ2-3 | many | - | TRBV7-6 | CASSLGPPPDTQYF | TGTGCCAGCAGCTTAGGTCCACCACCAGATACGCAGTATTTT
TRBJ1-1 | many | - | TRBV3-1 | CASSPSAPISIRTEAFF | TGTGCCAGCAGCCCCTCCGCTCCCATTTCAATTCGCACTGAAGCTTTCTTT
TRBJ1-4 | many | - | TRBV5-1 | CASSLGTATNEKLFF | TGCGCCAGCAGCTTGGGGACAGCAACTAATGAAAAACTGTTTTTT
TRBJ1-2 | many | - | TRBV9 | CASFIQYSRKTYGYTF | TGTGCCAGCTTTATTCAGTACTCAAGAAAGACCTATGGCTACACCTTC
TRBJ1-1 | many | - | TRBV4-1 | CASSQAGTANTEAFF | TGCGCCAGCAGCCAGGCCGGGACTGCTAACACTGAAGCTTTCTTT
TRBJ1-5 | many | - | TRBV29-1 | CSTSQGGDQPQHF | TGCAGCACCTCACAGGGAGGGGATCAGCCCCAGCATTTT
TRBJ2-1 | - | TRBD2 | TRBV6-2/TRBV6-3 | CASRPWGLAENEQFF | TGTGCCAGCAGACCCTGGGGACTAGCGGAAAATGAGCAGTTCTTC
TRBJ1-2 | many | - | TRBV10-2 | CASSRICTSRKTYGYTF | TGCGCCAGCAGTCGGATATGCACTTCTAGAAAGACCTATGGCTACACCTTC
TRBJ2-7 | many | - | TRBV20-1 | CSARDDGAAGSSYEQYF | TGCAGTGCTAGAGATGATGGGGCGGCCGGGAGCTCCTACGAGCAGTACTTC
TRBJ2-1 | - | - | TRBV7-9 | CASSPLSEQFF | TGTGCCAGCAGCCCCTTGAGTGAGCAGTTCTTC
TRBJ1-5 | few | - | TRBV2 | CASSVRGNQPQHF | TGTGCCAGCAGTGTGAGGGGTAATCAGCCCCAGCATTTT
TRBJ2-3 | many | - | TRBV29-1 | CSDEGGLFTDTQYF | TGCAGCGATGAAGGTGGACTCTTCACAGATACGCAGTATTTT
TRBJ1-1 | few | - | TRBV20-1 | CSASYRNAEAFF | TGCAGTGCTAGTTACAGGAATGCTGAAGCTTTCTTT
TRBJ1-1 | many | - | TRBV28 | CASSLRSQGITEAFF | TGTGCCAGCAGTTTACGGAGTCAGGGGATTACTGAAGCTTTCTTT
TRBJ2-2 | many | TRBD2 | TRBV7-6 | CASSLRVAGESAGELFF | TGTGCCAGCAGCTTACGGGTAGCGGGAGAATCTGCCGGGGAGCTGTTTTTT
TRBJ1-1 | - | TRBD1 | TRBV30 | CAWDRVNTEAFF | TGTGCCTGGGACAGGGTGAACACTGAAGCTTTCTTT
TRBJ2-7 | many | - | TRBV9 | CASSVGADSYEQYF | TGTGCCAGCAGCGTGGGGGCTGACTCCTACGAGCAGTACTTC
TRBJ1-2 | many | - | TRBV6-2/TRBV6-3 | CASSSNSCIGKTYGYTF | TGTGCCAGCAGTTCGAATAGCTGCATCGGAAAGACCTATGGCTACACCTTC
TRBJ1-2 | - | - | TRBV7-6 | CASNVPSESRKTYGYTF | TGTGCCAGCAACGTTCCTAGTGAATCTCGAAAGACCTATGGCTACACCTTC
TRBJ2-5 | many | - | TRBV12-3/TRBV12-4 | CASSASRGWETQYF | TGTGCCAGCAGTGCTAGCCGGGGCTGGGAGACCCAGTACTTC
TRBJ1-2 | many | - | TRBV16 | CASSLIGVVRKTYGYTF | TGTGCCAGCAGCTTGATAGGGGTCGTTAGAAAGACCTATGGCTACACCTTC
TRBJ2-1 | many | TRBD1 | TRBV6-5 | CASTFDRGGYEQFF | TGTGCCAGCACCTTCGACAGGGGGGGTTATGAGCAGTTCTTC
TRBJ1-2 | many | - | TRBV7-8 | CASSVAPFTRKTYGYTF | TGTGCCAGCAGCGTCGCGCCGTTTACCCGAAAGACCTATGGCTACACCTTC
TRBJ2-3 | - | TRBD2 | TRBV2 | CASSDRLAGAAPYF | TGTGCCAGCAGTGATCGGCTAGCGGGAGCCGCGCCGTATTTT
TRBJ2-1 | - | TRBD2 | TRBV9 | CASSAGGRARNEQFF | TGTGCCAGCAGCGCAGGCGGGAGGGCCCGGAATGAGCAGTTCTTC
TRBJ1-5 | many | - | TRBV5-8 | CASSLRPYSNQPQHF | TGTGCCAGCAGCTTGCGACCGTATAGCAATCAGCCCCAGCATTTT
TRBJ1-4 | many | TRBD1 | TRBV5-8 | CASSRDRGNEKLFF | TGTGCCAGCAGCCGGGACAGGGGTAATGAAAAACTGTTTTTT
TRBJ1-1 | many | - | TRBV10-3 | CAISDILNTEAFF | TGTGCCATCAGTGATATACTGAACACTGAAGCTTTCTTT
TRBJ2-1 | few | - | TRBV9 | CASSADSGTSYNEQFF | TGTGCCAGCAGCGCCGATAGTGGAACCTCCTACAATGAGCAGTTCTTC
TRBJ2-7 | many | TRBD2 | TRBV20-1 | CSAPGGRFYEQYF | TGCAGTGCTCCCGGCGGGAGGTTCTACGAGCAGTACTTC
TRBJ1-2 | many | - | TRBV6-5 | CASSKVASMRKTYGYTF | TGTGCCAGCAGTAAGGTGGCCTCTATGCGAAAGACCTATGGCTACACCTTC